This T cell receptor beta chain was observed in a study of lymphopenia after photon versus proton radiotherapy. Overall study findings and caveats: Survival link was tested only in deceased patients; proton benefit remains a possibility.

Some clones are missing from TCRdb's copy, which holds only in-frame ones; the method was immunoSEQ multiplex PCR. The repertoire has around 26,000 clones, over 80% of them found once; the top ten carry around 20%. V lost 0 bases, J lost 4 bases, and 16 bases lay in between. The CDR3 consists of 17 residues. The germline gives CDR1 MNHNS, CDR2 SASEGT. As concerns this clone: Its antigen remains unidentified.

This clonotype originated in a woman aged 70 to 79 with pancreatic cancer. The specimen was peripheral blood, collected from a patient treated with proton-based radiotherapy. The rearrangement uses TRBV6-1 and TRBJ1-5; D ambiguous. CDR3 residues: CASSEALGRTGNQPQHF. In nucleotides, the CDR3 is TGTGCCAGCAGTGAAGCGCTTGGCAGGACGGGGAATCAGCCCCAGCATTTT.